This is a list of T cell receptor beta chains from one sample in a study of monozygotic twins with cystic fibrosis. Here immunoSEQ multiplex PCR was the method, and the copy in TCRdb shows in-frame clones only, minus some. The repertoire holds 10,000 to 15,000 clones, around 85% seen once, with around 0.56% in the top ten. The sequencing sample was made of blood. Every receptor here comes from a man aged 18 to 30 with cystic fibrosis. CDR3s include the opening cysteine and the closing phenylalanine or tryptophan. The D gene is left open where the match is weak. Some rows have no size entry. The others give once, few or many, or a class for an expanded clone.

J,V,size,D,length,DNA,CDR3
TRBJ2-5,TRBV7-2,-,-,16,TGTGCCAGCAGCTTAGGCCTTGCGGAAGATGGAGAGACCCAGTACTTC,CASSLGLAEDGETQYF
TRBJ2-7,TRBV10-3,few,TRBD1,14,TGTGCCATCAGAAGACAGGGGAGCTCCTACGAGCAGTACTTC,CAIRRQGSSYEQYF
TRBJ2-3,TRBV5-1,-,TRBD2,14,TGCGCCAGCAGCCCCGGACTAGCGGTGGATACGCAGTATTTT,CASSPGLAVDTQYF
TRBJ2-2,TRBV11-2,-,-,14,TGTGCCAGCAGCTTAGATCACTGGACCGGGGAGCTGTTTTTT,CASSLDHWTGELFF
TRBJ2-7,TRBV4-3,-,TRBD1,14,TGCGCCAGCAGCCAAGATCACGGGACAGGGGGGCAGTACTTC,CASSQDHGTGGQYF
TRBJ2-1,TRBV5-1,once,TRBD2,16,TGCGCCAGCAGCTTGGGGGGGACTAGGAGTATCGATGAGCAGTTCTTC,CASSLGGTRSIDEQFF
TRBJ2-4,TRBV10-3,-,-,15,TGTGCCATCAGTGACCCGGGGACTGAGAAGGACATTCAGTACTTC,CAISDPGTEKDIQYF
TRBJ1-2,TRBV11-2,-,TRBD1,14,TGTGCCAGCAGCTCCCTGAAAGGGGGCCCAGGCTACACCTTC,CASSSLKGGPGYTF
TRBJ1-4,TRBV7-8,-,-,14,TGTGCCAGCAGCTCGACGCTTGTCGGAGAAAAACTGTTTTTT,CASSSTLVGEKLFF
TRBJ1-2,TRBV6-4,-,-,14,TGTGCCAGCAGTGCCACCGGGGGCCCCTATGGCTACACCTTC,CASSATGGPYGYTF
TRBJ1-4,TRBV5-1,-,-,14,TGCGCCAGCAGCTTGGAGACAACTAATGAAAAACTGTTTTTT,CASSLETTNEKLFF
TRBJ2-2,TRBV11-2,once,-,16,TGTGCCAGCAGCTTGATCTTAGGGAGGACTTACGGGGAGCTGTTTTTT,CASSLILGRTYGELFF
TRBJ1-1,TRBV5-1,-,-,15,TGCGCCAGCAGCTTGGGGAGAGCCTCGAACACTGAAGCTTTCTTT,CASSLGRASNTEAFF
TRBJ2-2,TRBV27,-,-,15,TGTGCCAGCAGTTTAGTTGCGGGGCCCCCGCGGGAGCTGTTTTTT,CASSLVAGPPRELFF
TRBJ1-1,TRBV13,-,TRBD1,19,TGTGCCAGCAGCTCCGACCACGGGACAGGGGTGAAGAGGAACACTGAAGCTTTCTTT,CASSSDHGTGVKRNTEAFF
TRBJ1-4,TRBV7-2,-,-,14,TGTGCCAGTAAACAGGACCCAACTAATGAAAAACTGTTTTTT,CASKQDPTNEKLFF
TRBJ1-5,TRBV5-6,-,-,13,TGTGCCAGCAGCTCGGGCAGCGGTCAGCCCCAGCATTTT,CASSSGSGQPQHF
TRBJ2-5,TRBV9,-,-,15,TGTGCCAGCAGCGTAGGGGGCGCCCCAACGGAGACCCAGTACTTC,CASSVGGAPTETQYF
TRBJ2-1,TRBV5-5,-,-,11,TGTGCCAGCATAGGTGGGAATGAGCAGTTCTTC,CASIGGNEQFF
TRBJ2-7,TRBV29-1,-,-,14,TGCAGCGTTGAAGCTGGGGATAGGATCTACGAGCAGTACTTC,CSVEAGDRIYEQYF
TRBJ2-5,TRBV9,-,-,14,TGTGCCAGCAGCGCCCCACACCAACAAGAGACCCAGTACTTC,CASSAPHQQETQYF